What follows are 5 T cell receptor beta chains derived from one specimen sequenced in a study of identical twins. TCRdb ran MiXCR on the 5' RACE reads and lists one entry per CDR3 protein. The table has 1.5 million to 2 million distinct CDR3 sequences, about 30% seen once; the top ten hold approximately 0.25%. Sequenced sample: cord blood. These receptors were obtained from a newborn girl in good health.

The chain uses TRBV2 and TRBJ2-3, with D possibly being TRBD1 or TRBD2 (5 bases each). CDR1 is SNHLY and CDR2 is FYNNEI in the germline V gene. V dropped 7 bases and J dropped 0 bases, with 17 bases sitting between them. The CDR3 extends over 16 amino acids. The CDR3 region is CASTKRGGPSTDTQYF. CDR3 coding DNA: TGTGCCAGCACCAAGAGGGGCGGGCCCAGCACAGATACGCAGTATTTT.

This clonotype has a handful of counts. The chain links TRBV21-1 to TRBJ2-1; the listed D gene, TRBD2, was not tested against the DNA. TRBV21-1 has pseudogene status. This CDR3 is built from 14 residues. The CDR3 protein is CASSSRLAGSEQFF. CDR3 DNA: TGTGCCAGCAGCTCCCGACTAGCGGGAAGTGAGCAGTTCTTC.

This chain connects TRBV28 to TRBJ1-4, with TRBD1 matching over 11 bases. The germline gives CDR1 MDHEN, CDR2 SYDVKM. The V and J ends lost 1 base and 0 bases, in that order; junction bases with no gene match: 10. The CDR3 covers 20 residues. DNA for the CDR3: TGTGCCAGCAGTTTATATACCGGACAGGGGGCAGGGGCAACTAATGAAAAACTGTTTTTT. Its protein product is CASSLYTGQGAGATNEKLFF.

The chain uses TRBV4-1 and TRBJ2-3, with 8 positions matching TRBD2. Per the germline V gene, CDR1 is MGHRA and CDR2 is YSYEKL. Trimming cost V 4 bases and J 2 bases; bases outside gene matches: 8. This CDR3 comprises 16 residues. CDR3 coding DNA: TGCGCCAGCAGCCCAAGACCGGGACTAGACACAGATACGCAGTATTTT. Amino acid sequence: CASSPRPGLDTDTQYF.

The chain has TRBV20-1 and TRBJ2-1; tentatively, D is TRBD2 (7 bases). The J call may be wrong; the DNA end is better matched by TRBJ2-7. Germline V gene lookup returns CDR1 DFQATT and CDR2 SNEGSKA (reference sequence). The CDR3 covers 15 residues. The DNA of the CDR3 is TGCAGTGCTAGGAGCCTAGCGGACAGCTACAATGAGCAGTACTTC. Encoded protein: CSARSLADSYNEQYF.